What follows describes a single T cell receptor (beta chain). The source of the sample is a study of blood T cell repertoires in COVID-19. Study-level background: T cells, B-cell-depleted T cells, or PBMCs supplied cDNA or gDNA.

Profiled with immunoSEQ multiplex PCR; TCRdb holds only in-frame clones, not every one. Among approximately 160,000 clones listed, roughly 83% were seen once. Germline-derived CDR1 and CDR2 are SGHRS and YFSETQ. The CDR3 length is 13 residues. Deletions cut 7 bases from V and 0 bases from J, with 10 bases between. This sequence was found in a woman aged 55-69 years with acute or convalescent COVID-19. The chain combines TRBV5-1 with TRBJ2-5, with D unresolved. Material for sequencing was peripheral blood. The chain's CDR3 is CASSLGYQETQYF. Written as DNA, the CDR3 is TGCGCCAGCTCCCTCGGGTACCAAGAGACCCAGTACTTC.